This T cell receptor beta chain appears in the sequencing data of a study of PD-L1 blockade in urothelial cancer. As for the study in general: Patients' atezolizumab regimen, 1,200 mg intravenously every 3 weeks, began at some point between 2013 and 2015. In the patient group, about 85% of the roughly 29 were males with bladder-origin urothelial cancer. General study findings and limits: Sub-median blood TCR clonality before treatment predicted longer survival.

On this clone itself: No antigen is known for it.

Some clones are missing from TCRdb's copy, which holds only in-frame ones; the method was immunoSEQ multiplex PCR. This sample has some 45,000 clones, with approximately 90% found just once. This sample comprised PBMCs, obtained around atezolizumab (anti-PD-L1) treatment. The clonotype was recovered from a man aged 80 or over with urothelial cancer.

The CDR3 DNA sequence: TGCGCCAGCAGCCCAACAGGGGGCGCAGAGTCCTACGAGCAGTACTTC. It translates to CASSPTGGAESYEQYF. The rearrangement uses TRBV5-1 and TRBJ2-7; 9 nucleotides agree with TRBD1. The J segment lost 1 base and the V segment lost 4 bases, leaving 9 bases of the junction unmatched. The CDR3 runs to 16 residues. Germline lookup yields CDR1 SGHRS and CDR2 YFSETQ.